The 9 T cell receptor beta chains listed next were all sequenced from one sample in a study of patients and donors after allogeneic stem cell transplantation. One entry per CDR3 protein results from TCRdb running MiXCR on the RT-PCR reads. The data show about 34,000 distinct CDR3 sequences, 35% to 40% seen once. The sequencing sample was made of blood, either unsorted or a sorted T cell fraction (not recorded which). The receptors shown here come from a human donor who was either an allogeneic HSCT recipient or a stem cell or donor lymphocyte infusion donor (not recorded which). It is not recorded whose cells these are; they may come from a transplant donor.

The rearrangement links TRBV20-1 to TRBJ1-1; the match to TRBD1 covers 7 bases. CDR3 size: 15 residues. CDR1 is DFQATT and CDR2 is SNEGSKA in the germline V gene (reference sequence). Trimming cost V 0 bases and J 2 bases; bases outside gene matches: 6. Here the CDR3 reads CSARDAGTVNTEAFF. The CDR3 nucleotides are TGCAGTGCTAGAGATGCGGGGACAGTCAACACTGAAGCTTTCTTT.

The rearrangement uses TRBV4-3 and TRBJ1-2; D not certain. Per the germline V gene, CDR1 is LGHNA and CDR2 is YSLEER. V was cut by 0 bases and J by 2 bases, with 10 bases left in between. The CDR3 contains 15 residues. Here the CDR3 reads CASSQDWNSNYGYTF. The CDR3 bases are TGCGCCAGCAGCCAAGATTGGAACAGCAACTATGGCTACACCTTC.

This chain joins TRBV7-9 and TRBJ2-3; TRBD2 matches 9 bases. The CDR3 runs 17 residues. The junction had 13 bases not matched to a gene; V was cut back by 6 bases and J by 3 bases. The germline V gene has CDR1 SEHNR and CDR2 FQNEAQ (reference sequence). CDR3 in amino acids: CASRRGLAGVRTDTQYF. CDR3 in DNA: TGTGCCAGCAGGAGGGGATTAGCGGGGGTCCGGACAGATACGCAGTATTTT. Based on the CDR3 plus reference TRBV7-9 and TRBJ2-3, the full variable domain is DTGVSQNPRHKITKRGQNVTFRCDPISEHNRLYWYRQTLGQGPEFLTYFQNEAQLEKSRLLSDRFSAERPKGSFSTLEIQRTEQGDSAMYLCASRRGLAGVRTDTQYFGPGTRLTVL.

The chain uses TRBV7-2 and TRBJ2-2, with D perhaps assigned TRBD1 or TRBD2 (5 bases each). The CDR3 spans 16 residues. V dropped 1 base and J dropped 1 base, with 10 bases sitting between them. From germline, CDR1 is SGHTA and CDR2 FQGNSA. CDR3 residues: CASSLEGTGNTGELFF. CDR3 in DNA: TGTGCCAGCAGCTTAGAAGGGACGGGGAACACCGGGGAGCTGTTTTTT.

This rearrangement joins TRBV24-1 to TRBJ2-5, with TRBD2 matching 11 bases. The trim removed 3 bases at V and 5 bases at J, leaving 7 bases unmatched. There are 16 residues in the CDR3. CDR1 and CDR2 from the germline V gene are KGHDR and SFDVKD. The CDR3 DNA reads TGTGCCACCAGTGATACGGGACTAGCGGAATGGGAGACCCAGTACTTC. It yields the protein CATSDTGLAEWETQYF.

This chain links TRBV20-1 with TRBJ1-1; the D gene is possibly TRBD1 (5 bases). The CDR3 consists of 15 residues. Germline V gene lookup returns CDR1 DFQATT and CDR2 SNEGSKA (reference sequence). Trimming took 0 bases from V and 3 from J, leaving 14 bases between them. The CDR3, as DNA: TGCAGTGCTAGAGAGCAGGGCCGAGAATACACTGAAGCTTTCTTT. This encodes CSAREQGREYTEAFF.

V is TRBV9 and J is TRBJ2-3; 7 bases line up with TRBD1. With 4 bases clipped from V and 2 bases from J, the junction kept 7 bases outside the gene matches. This CDR3 is 15 amino acids long. CDR1 SGDLS and CDR2 YYNGEE come from the germline V gene. CDR3: CASSHLDRVTDTQYF. The CDR3, as DNA: TGTGCCAGCAGCCACCTTGACAGGGTCACAGATACGCAGTATTTT.

The V and J genes are TRBV9 and TRBJ2-5; D unresolved. Germline assignment: CDR1 SGDLS and CDR2 YYNGEE. Trimming shortened V by 4 bases and J by 3 bases, and 13 bases separated the two germline ends. CDR3 length: 14 amino acids. CDR3 amino acids: CASSMLGREETQYF. CDR3 bases: TGTGCCAGCAGCATGCTCGGACGGGAAGAGACCCAGTACTTC.

The chain recombines TRBV24-1 with TRBJ2-5, with 7 bases fitting TRBD2. The CDR3 runs to 17 residues. Trimming at V came to 3 bases and at J to 4 bases, leaving 13 bases not matched to a gene. From germline, CDR1 is KGHDR and CDR2 SFDVKD. The chain's CDR3 is CATSDPPFAGVLETQYF. The CDR3 nucleotides read TGTGCCACCAGTGATCCCCCTTTTGCGGGAGTCCTAGAGACCCAGTACTTC.